The 11 T cell receptor beta chains below come from one sample, sequenced in a study of blood T cells in healthy people across ages. A J-beta primer mix and a sample-barcoded 5' primer were used in a second PCR of roughly 6 to 12 cycles. One entry per CDR3 protein, called by TCRdb with MiXCR from the 5' RACE reads. Among approximately 690,000 distinct CDR3 sequences, 40% to 50% were seen once, and the ten largest hold around 30%. What was sequenced was blood. The receptors come from a man older than 75 in good health.

This clonotype appeared a few times. The chain has TRBV2 and TRBJ2-1, with 10 bases that match TRBD2. Germline V gene data show CDR1 as SNHLY and CDR2 as FYNNEI. The CDR3 contains 15 residues. Trimming took 7 bases from V and 6 from J; bases not matched to a gene: 9. The CDR3 protein is CASTFLAGVRNEQFF. Here the CDR3 DNA reads TGTGCCAGCACCTTCCTAGCGGGAGTCCGCAATGAGCAGTTCTTC.

With regard to this clonotype: As the CDR3 is not closed by the conserved phenylalanine or tryptophan, this likely results from a read error. The chain couples TRBV28 to TRBJ2-6; D remains ambiguous. The CDR3 extends over 15 amino acids. Trimming cost V 4 bases and J 0 bases, with 7 bases left between them. CDR1 MDHEN and CDR2 SYDVKM come from the germline V gene. CDR3 amino acids: CASSSPGSGANVLTV. The DNA for the CDR3 is TGTGCCAGCAGTTCCCCGGGCTCTGGGGCCAACGTCCTGACTGTC.

V and J are TRBV28 and TRBJ2-1; perhaps TRBD2 as D (6 bases). Trimming removed 6 bases from V and 13 bases from J, with 22 bases in between. The germline gives CDR1 MDHEN, CDR2 SYDVKM. The CDR3 is 14 residues long. CDR3 region: CASSQAHRRETQFF. CDR3 sequence (DNA): TGTGCCAGCAGCCAAGCACATCGCCGGGAGACCCAGTTCTTC. Looking up the rest from reference TRBV28 and TRBJ2-1 gives the full variable domain: DVKVTQSSRYLVKRTGEKVFLECVQDMDHENMFWYRQDPGLGLRLIYFSYDVKMKEKGDIPEGYSVSREKKERFSLILESASTNQTSMYLCASSQAHRRETQFFGPGTRLTVL.

The chain has TRBV15 and TRBJ2-3, with no clear D. This CDR3 has 14 amino acids. The V end was cut by 1 base, the J end by 2 bases, with 7 bases between. Per the germline V gene, CDR1 is LNHNV and CDR2 is YYDKDF (reference sequence). The CDR3 DNA reads TGTGCCACCAGCAGAGCAGACGTCACAGATACGCAGTATTTT. This encodes CATSRADVTDTQYF.

The chain couples TRBV20-1 to TRBJ2-6, with 11 bases identical to TRBD1. Germline CDR1 reads DFQATT; CDR2 reads SNEGSKA (reference sequence). Germline trimming cut 6 bases from V and 0 bases from J; bases unmatched to any gene: 10. This CDR3 is 18 amino acids long. CDR3 nucleotides: TGCAGTGCCCAAGCAGGGACAGGGGGAAGCTCTGGGGCCAACGTCCTGACTTTC. This codes for CSAQAGTGGSSGANVLTF.

This clonotype came up many times. The chain combines TRBV7-9 with TRBJ1-1; D gene unclear. The germline V and J ends were trimmed by 8 bases and 0 bases, with 16 bases remaining between them. Germline V lookup: CDR1 SEHNR, CDR2 FQNEAQ (reference sequence). The CDR3 spans 15 residues. The CDR3 DNA is TGTGCCAGCCGTTACCGGTCGGAAATGAACACTGAAGCTTTCTTT. It is translated as CASRYRSEMNTEAFF.

This clonotype was detected many times. V is TRBV4-2 and J is TRBJ2-7, with a possible D match to TRBD1 (6 bases). The CDR3 has 16 residues. Germline V gene data show CDR1 as LGHNA and CDR2 as YNFKEQ. V gave up 4 bases and J gave up 1 base, with 17 bases separating them. The CDR3 bases are TGTGCCAGCAGCCGGGGTCTACGGGACACATCCTACGAGCAGTACTTC. Amino acid sequence: CASSRGLRDTSYEQYF.

This clonotype was seen only a few times. The chain recombines TRBV7-8 with TRBJ2-1; 13 bases are a match to TRBD2. Germline V gives CDR1 SGHVS, CDR2 FQNEAQ. V dropped 2 bases and J dropped 9; count of bases not matched to a gene: 4. This CDR3 contains 15 residues. Written as DNA, the CDR3 is TGTGCCAGCAGCTTAACTAGCGGGGGGGCCTTTGAGCAGTTCTTC. Residues: CASSLTSGGAFEQFF.

This chain uses TRBV28 with TRBJ2-7; D is perhaps TRBD2 (6 bases). From germline, CDR1 is MDHEN and CDR2 SYDVKM. The CDR3 is made up of 17 amino acids. Trimming left V 4 bases short and J 1 base short, with 20 bases between. CDR3 sequence (DNA): TGTGCCAGCAGTTCCCCCCCCCGGGGGAGAGGGTCCTACGAGCAGTACTTC. As protein: CASSSPPRGRGSYEQYF.

The rearrangement links TRBV20-1 to TRBJ2-1; 7 positions match TRBD2. Germline V gene data show CDR1 as DFQATT and CDR2 as SNEGSKA (reference sequence). Germline trimming cut 5 bases from V and 9 bases from J; bases unmatched to any gene: 1. This CDR3 region has 10 residues. CDR3 protein: CSAGGSEQFF. CDR3 DNA: TGCAGTGCTGGCGGGAGTGAGCAGTTCTTC.

The CDR3 protein is CASSARSGEETQYF. The CDR3 DNA reads TGTGCCAGCAGCGCCCGCTCGGGTGAGGAGACCCAGTACTTC. This sequence joins TRBV7-2 and TRBJ2-5; D remains unclear. Germline CDR1 SGHTA, CDR2 FQGNSA. The CDR3 length is 14 residues. V was shortened by 5 bases and J by 5 bases, with 15 bases between the two germline ends.